This TCR beta chain was identified in a study of radiation and T cells in renal cell carcinoma. Whole-study results and caveats: In blood, top tumor clones expanded by 2 weeks, shrinking by 4. Baseline intratumoral clonotype presence is unknown without pretreatment biopsies.

Of note for this clone: What it binds is not known.

Sequencing was performed with immunoSEQ multiplex PCR; in TCRdb, only in-frame clones are kept and a portion is missing. The sample consists of approximately 150,000 clones, 75% to 90% of them appearing once. Time point reported: blood 4 weeks post-SBRT, at nephrectomy. Treatment in this sample: 15 Gy SBRT to primary tumor, nephrectomy 4 weeks later. The patient's renal cell carcinoma had clear cell pathology. This clonotype originated in a woman aged 45-60 years with renal cell carcinoma. Here the sequenced sample was blood, taken from a patient whose treatment included radiotherapy and nephrectomy.

CDR3 in DNA: TGTGCCAGCAGCGGCACAGGAGGGGAGCAGTACTTC. This translates into CASSGTGGEQYF. The rearrangement joins TRBV5-4 to TRBJ2-7; D is perhaps TRBD2 (6 bases). The ends were cut back, 4 bases at V and 7 bases at J, with 12 bases in the middle. This CDR3 is built from 12 residues. The germline V gene encodes CDR1 SGHNT and CDR2 YYREEE (reference sequence). Combining the CDR3 with reference TRBV5-4 and TRBJ2-7 gives the whole variable domain ETGVTQSPTHLIKTRGQQVTLRCSSQSGHNTVSWYQQALGQGPQFIFQYYREEENGRGNFPPRFSGLQFPNYSSELNVNALELDDSALYLCASSGTGGEQYFGPGTRLTVT.